This passage covers 28 T cell receptor beta chains from one sample sequenced in a study of long-term antiretroviral therapy in people with HIV (dated by TCRdb to between 2020 and 2023). Sequencing of the TRB variable region was done with the immunoSEQ hsTCRB v3.0 assay at survey level resolution. TCRdb's version of the immuneACCESS table is confined to in-frame rearrangements and falls short of the full clone set. An unresolved V gene accounts for under half of the shortfall where checked; the remainder is of unknown origin. The sample contains tens of thousands of clones, more than 80% of them found a single time. The ten biggest clones cover around 20% of the sample. This sample comprised unsorted PBMCs, obtained 0.5 years before starting antiretroviral therapy. The receptors here all came from a man between 40 and 49 years old with HIV.

DNA for the CDR3: TGTGCCACCAGCAGAGATACCCTCATCGGGGCCGCGGCCACCTACTATGGCTACACCTTC. This translates into CATSRDTLIGAAATYYGYTF. The chain uses TRBV15 and TRBJ1-2; possibly TRBD1 for D (5 bases). The V end was cut by 0 bases, the J end by 3 bases, with 26 bases between. This CDR3 is 20 amino acids long. From germline, CDR1 is LNHNV and CDR2 YYDKDF (reference sequence).

CDR3 in DNA: TGTGCCAGCACCATTGAGGGGGGCCGGAATGAAAAACTGTTTTTT. Translation: CASTIEGGRNEKLFF. The rearrangement links TRBV28 to TRBJ1-4, with D perhaps TRBD1 (6 bases). The CDR3 spans 15 residues. Deletions cut 7 bases from V and 5 bases from J, with 17 bases between. In germline, CDR1 is MDHEN, CDR2 SYDVKM.

The V call is TRBV14, the J call TRBJ2-7; D uncertain. Germline CDR1 and CDR2: SGHDN and FVKESK. V lost 4 bases, J lost 2 bases, and 9 bases lay in between. The CDR3 sequence is 13 residues long. The CDR3 here is CASSRAFTYEQYF. Written as DNA, the CDR3 is TGTGCCAGCAGCCGGGCCTTCACCTACGAGCAGTACTTC.

This clone was counted a single time. The rearrangement uses TRBV6-5 and TRBJ2-5, with 9 bases that match TRBD2. After removal of 0 bases from V and 4 bases from J, the junction contained 6 bases not matched to a gene. The length of the CDR3 is 16 residues. Germline CDR1 MNHEY, CDR2 SVGAGI. This CDR3 reads CASSYSGEAGGETQYF. The CDR3, as DNA: TGTGCCAGCAGTTACTCGGGAGAAGCGGGGGGAGAGACCCAGTACTTC.

The chain uses TRBV14 and TRBJ1-2; 9 bases map to TRBD1. The length of the CDR3 is 14 residues. Looked up from germline, CDR1 is SGHDN and CDR2 is FVKESK. J was trimmed by 10 bases and V by 3 bases; bases with no gene match: 9. The chain's CDR3 is CASSQFGTGHAYTF. The CDR3 DNA reads as TGTGCCAGCAGCCAGTTCGGGACAGGGCACGCCTACACCTTC.

This chain joins TRBV6-5 and TRBJ2-7; possibly TRBD2 for D (5 bases). The V end was cut by 4 bases, the J end by 3 bases, with 13 bases between. Germline lookup yields CDR1 MNHEY and CDR2 SVGAGI. The CDR3 extends over 14 amino acids. CDR3 sequence: CASSLKAEGYEQYF. CDR3 nucleotide sequence: TGTGCCAGCAGTTTAAAGGCCGAGGGCTACGAGCAGTACTTC.

The chain carries TRBV2 and TRBJ1-1, with D hard to call. CDR1 and CDR2 from the germline V gene are SNHLY and FYNNEI. Deletions cut 1 base from V and 1 base from J, with 7 bases between. The CDR3 contains 14 residues. The CDR3 spells CASSEDSRNTEAFF. CDR3 DNA sequence: TGTGCCAGCAGTGAAGATAGTAGGAACACTGAAGCTTTCTTT.

The chain links TRBV10-3 to TRBJ2-7; 7 bases are a match to TRBD1. The CDR3 consists of 15 residues. Trimming cost V 10 bases and J 5 bases; bases outside gene matches: 17. Germline values: CDR1 ENHRY, CDR2 SYGVKD. CDR3 in DNA: TGTGCCACCCGGGTGGACAGGTCGGACCTCCACGAGCAGTACTTC. Translating gives CATRVDRSDLHEQYF.

The chain recombines TRBV5-1 with TRBJ2-1; 10 bases line up with TRBD2. The CDR3 is 15 residues long. Germline V gives CDR1 SGHRS, CDR2 YFSETQ. J gave up 8 bases and V 0 bases, and 5 bases lay outside the gene matches. DNA of the CDR3: TGCGCCAGCAGCTTGGTCTCTAGCGGGGGTTATGAGCAGTTCTTC. Translated, it gives CASSLVSSGGYEQFF. Full variable domain (missing parts from reference TRBV5-1 and TRBJ2-1): KAGVTQTPRYLIKTRGQQVTLSCSPISGHRSVSWYQQTPGQGLQFLFEYFSETQRNKGNFPGRFSGRQFSNSRSEMNVSTLELGDSALYLCASSLVSSGGYEQFFGPGTRLTVL.

This chain links TRBV18 with TRBJ1-4; D ambiguous. This CDR3 spans 15 amino acids. CDR1 and CDR2 (germline): KGHSH, LQKENI. Trimming stripped 0 bases from V and 3 bases from J, with 8 bases between. The CDR3 DNA is TGTGCCAGCTCACCACCAGGGTCGGCTAATGAAAAACTGTTTTTT. This encodes CASSPPGSANEKLFF.

The genes are TRBV6-5 and TRBJ1-6; 10 nucleotides align to TRBD1. Looked up from germline, CDR1 is MNHEY and CDR2 is SVGAGI. J lost 14 bases, V lost 3 bases, and 7 bases had no gene match. The CDR3 contains 14 residues. The DNA for the CDR3 is TGTGCCAGCAGTTATGACAGGGGGCGCAGATCCCTCCACTTT. Protein: CASSYDRGRRSLHF.

The rearrangement links TRBV9 to TRBJ2-1; 8 bases align to TRBD2. V lost 4 bases and J lost 4; bases outside the gene matches: 10. The length of the CDR3 is 16 residues. CDR1 SGDLS and CDR2 YYNGEE come from the germline V gene. The CDR3: CASSSPAGEQYNEQFF. The CDR3 DNA is TGTGCCAGCAGCTCCCCAGCGGGAGAACAATACAATGAGCAGTTCTTC.

The chain uses TRBV11-1 and TRBJ1-1, with 7 bases that match TRBD1. Looked up from germline, CDR1 is SGHAT and CDR2 is FQDESV (reference sequence). Germline trimming cut 5 bases from V and 4 bases from J; bases unmatched to any gene: 4. The CDR3 is made up of 13 amino acids. Written as DNA, the CDR3 is TGTGCCAGCAGCATGGGGACAGCCACTGAAGCTTTCTTT. Its protein is CASSMGTATEAFF.

The rearrangement uses TRBV5-1 and TRBJ2-7; possible D gene TRBD2, 6 bases. Germline V gene lookup returns CDR1 SGHRS and CDR2 YFSETQ. This CDR3 has 15 amino acids. Trimming took 1 base from V and 6 from J, leaving 17 bases between them. The CDR3 loop reads CASSLSLGSEGEQYF. DNA of the CDR3: TGCGCCAGCAGCTTGTCCCTCGGATCGGAGGGCGAGCAGTACTTC.

The chain is built from TRBV7-8 and TRBJ1-2; D ambiguous. This CDR3 is built from 16 residues. From germline, CDR1 is SGHVS and CDR2 FQNEAQ. Trimming pared 0 bases from V and 3 bases from J, leaving 14 bases between. Here the CDR3 reads CASSLAGQDADYGYTF. The CDR3 DNA follows: TGTGCCAGCAGCTTAGCTGGGCAGGACGCCGACTATGGCTACACCTTC. Based on the CDR3 plus reference TRBV7-8 and TRBJ1-2, the full variable domain is GAGVSQSPRYKVAKRGQDVALRCDPISGHVSLFWYQQALGQGPEFLTYFQNEAQLDKSGLPSDRFFAERPEGSVSTLKIQRTQQEDSAVYLCASSLAGQDADYGYTFGSGTRLTVV.

This clone came up once. V is TRBV30 and J is TRBJ1-5, with D unresolved. CDR1 is GTSNPN, CDR2 SVGIG, per germline (reference sequence). The V end was cut by 1 base, the J end by 5 bases, with 9 bases between. This CDR3 is built from 13 residues. In DNA, the CDR3 is TGTGCCTGGAGTGCCGGTGCGGATCAGCCCCAGCATTTT. This sequence encodes CAWSAGADQPQHF.

This clone was found a few times. J is TRBJ1-5 and V is TRBV5-1; D gene ambiguous. Trimming removed 0 bases at V and 3 bases at J, with 7 bases between. CDR3 length equals 14 residues. Looked up from germline, CDR1 is SGHRS and CDR2 is YFSETQ. As DNA, the CDR3 is TGCGCCAGCAGCTTGGGAGGGCTCAATCAGCCCCAGCATTTT. Translation: CASSLGGLNQPQHF.

This rearrangement joins TRBV2 to TRBJ1-1; D is unclear. Germline V lookup: CDR1 SNHLY, CDR2 FYNNEI. Trimming pared 0 bases from V and 3 bases from J, leaving 5 bases between. The CDR3 totals 13 residues. CDR3: CASSEASDTEAFF. Written as DNA, the CDR3 is TGTGCCAGCAGTGAAGCGTCAGACACTGAAGCTTTCTTT. Variable domain in full (rest from reference TRBV2 and TRBJ1-1): EPEVTQTPSHQVTQMGQEVILRCVPISNHLYFYWYRQILGQKVEFLVSFYNNEISEKSEIFDDQFSVERPDGSNFTLKIRSTKLEDSAMYFCASSEASDTEAFFGQGTRLTVV.

This chain links TRBV5-1 with TRBJ1-2; D remains ambiguous. From germline, CDR1 is SGHRS and CDR2 YFSETQ. V was shortened by 0 bases and J by 5 bases, with 14 bases between the two germline ends. CDR3 length equals 15 residues. This chain's CDR3 is CASSLDGIPNYGYTF. In nucleotides, the CDR3 is TGCGCCAGCAGCTTGGATGGGATCCCAAATTATGGCTACACCTTC. Looking up the rest from reference TRBV5-1 and TRBJ1-2 gives the full variable domain: KAGVTQTPRYLIKTRGQQVTLSCSPISGHRSVSWYQQTPGQGLQFLFEYFSETQRNKGNFPGRFSGRQFSNSRSEMNVSTLELGDSALYLCASSLDGIPNYGYTFGSGTRLTVV.

The J gene is TRBJ2-5, the V gene TRBV27; possible D gene TRBD2, 5 bases. CDR3 length: 13 residues. CDR1 is MNHEY, CDR2 SMNVEV, per germline (reference sequence). V was pared by 3 bases and J by 5 bases, with 10 bases between. CDR3 bases: TGTGCCAGCAGTTTCGCGGGCTGGGAGACCCAGTACTTC. Translation: CASSFAGWETQYF.

The chain couples TRBV7-9 to TRBJ2-7, with a possible D match to TRBD1 (5 bases). This CDR3 contains 12 residues. Germline CDR1 is SEHNR and CDR2 is FQNEAQ (reference sequence). V lost 10 bases to trimming and J lost 2 bases, with 12 bases between them. CDR3 nucleotide sequence: TGTGCCACCGAGAGACAGCCCTACGAGCAGTACTTC. This sequence encodes CATERQPYEQYF.

This clone has more than one count but fewer than ten. V usage is TRBV7-9 and J usage is TRBJ2-3; D gene uncertain. The length of the CDR3 is 13 residues. In germline, CDR1 is SEHNR, CDR2 FQNEAQ (reference sequence). Trimming cost V 3 bases and J 3 bases, with 7 bases left between them. CDR3 amino acids: CASSFHNTDTQYF. CDR3 DNA sequence: TGTGCCAGCAGCTTCCATAATACAGATACGCAGTATTTT.

The V gene is TRBV7-9, the J gene TRBJ1-1, with a weak D call TRBD1 (6 bases). V lost 2 bases and J lost 2, with 21 bases in between. In germline, CDR1 is SEHNR, CDR2 FQNEAQ (reference sequence). CDR3 size: 18 residues. The CDR3 protein is CASSLTLGRDTANTEAFF. Here the CDR3 DNA reads TGTGCCAGCAGCTTAACTTTGGGCCGGGACACCGCTAACACTGAAGCTTTCTTT.

The V call is TRBV29-1, the J call TRBJ1-1; D remains unclear. Germline V CDR1 and CDR2: SQVTM, ANQGSEA. Deletions cut 4 bases from V and 5 bases from J, with 8 bases between. The CDR3 is 11 residues long. The CDR3 nucleotides read TGCAGCGTTGTCGGGGAGACTGAAGCTTTCTTT. Protein sequence: CSVVGETEAFF.

This chain uses TRBV2 with TRBJ2-7; D is unclear. Germline CDR1 reads SNHLY; CDR2 reads FYNNEI. V dropped 3 bases and J dropped 6 bases, with 12 bases sitting between them. There are 13 residues in the CDR3. The CDR3 is CASSEYRWAEQYF. CDR3 coding DNA: TGTGCCAGCAGTGAGTACAGATGGGCCGAGCAGTACTTC.

The chain joins TRBV21-1 to TRBJ2-7; the DNA was not used to check the table's D call, TRBD1. TRBV21-1 is termed a pseudogene. This CDR3 comprises 15 residues. The CDR3 nucleotides are TGTGCCAGCAGCCTCCGACAGGGGGCAAGCTACGAGCAGTACTTC. Translated: CASSLRQGASYEQYF.

The V and J genes are TRBV9 and TRBJ2-6; D gene ambiguous. Germline values: CDR1 SGDLS, CDR2 YYNGEE. The CDR3 has 17 amino acids. Trimming took off 3 bases at V and 2 bases at J, with 15 bases between the two ends. This chain's CDR3 is CASSADFRAPGANVLTF. The CDR3 region has the DNA TGTGCCAGCAGCGCGGATTTTAGGGCTCCTGGGGCCAACGTCCTGACTTTC.

This clone appeared a single time. V is TRBV30 and J is TRBJ2-2; D is possibly TRBD1 (5 bases). V was cut by 2 bases and J by 6 bases, with 16 bases left in between. The CDR3 has 15 amino acids. Germline V gene sequence: CDR1 GTSNPN, CDR2 SVGIG (reference sequence). DNA for the CDR3: TGTGCCTGGAGTATGACAGCCGGGTGGCCCGGGGAGCTGTTTTTT. Amino acids: CAWSMTAGWPGELFF.